This T cell receptor beta chain emerged from a study of healthy donors' naive CD4 and CD8 T cells. Findings of the study overall: Roughly an eighth of CD4/CD8 propensity variance appeared explained by V, J and CDR3 charge. A reported CD4+/CD8+ bias affected most V and J genes in naive cells.

Turning to this clonotype: Its antigen is not identified.

Each TCR library used around 500 ng of total RNA and a linear amplification protocol. Via MiXCR, TCRdb re-called the reads, giving one row per CDR3 protein. The repertoire holds 180,000 or so distinct CDR3 sequences, with over 60% as singletons. This CDR3 comprises 13 residues. V was pared by 0 bases and J by 6 bases, with 11 bases between. In germline, CDR1 is GTSNPN, CDR2 SVGIG (reference sequence). Sorting defined naive CD4+ as CD4+CD8-CD45RO-CD45RA+ and naive CD8+ as CD8+CD4-CD45RA+CD27bright. This chain joins TRBV30 and TRBJ1-2, with D perhaps matching TRBD1 (6 bases). The sample comprised naive CD4+ and CD8+ T cells sorted from blood, pooled from several donors. The receptor comes from a pool of human donors in good health; the sample pools cells from several healthy donors. CDR3 residues: CAWSVFGGHGYTF. CDR3 bases: TGTGCCTGGAGTGTGTTTGGGGGCCATGGCTACACCTTC.